The 23 T cell receptor beta chains below come from one sample, sequenced in a study of early T cells in non-severe SARS-CoV-2 infection. Using its own MiXCR run on the 5' RACE reads, TCRdb lists one record per CDR3 protein. The data contain 60,000 to 85,000 distinct CDR3 sequences, around 16% of them singletons. Sequencing used whole blood. The receptors come from an adult who was a healthcare worker with PCR-confirmed SARS-CoV-2 infection or an uninfected control (not recorded which).

This clonotype was observed a few times. The chain employs TRBV6-5 and TRBJ1-4; tentatively, D is TRBD1 (6 bases). CDR3 length: 15 amino acids. Between the trimmed V and J ends, which lost 2 bases and 8 bases, there was a span of 15 bases. Per the germline V gene, CDR1 is MNHEY and CDR2 is SVGAGI. The CDR3, as DNA: TGTGCCAGCAGTTACGAAGGGGGTCGGGAGGAAAAACTGTTTTTT. Its protein is CASSYEGGREEKLFF.

This clonotype has more than one count but fewer than ten. This chain uses TRBV5-6 with TRBJ2-7; D gene unclear. Germline V gene lookup returns CDR1 SGHDT and CDR2 YYEEEE. The CDR3 has 11 residues. The V gene lost 1 base and the J gene lost 6 bases, with 5 bases spanning the gap. The DNA for the CDR3 is TGTGCCAGCAGCTTGAACTTCGAGCAGTACTTC. Its protein product is CASSLNFEQYF.

The genes are TRBV7-2 and TRBJ2-5, with a weak D call TRBD2 (7 bases). V was trimmed by 0 bases and J by 5 bases, leaving 13 bases between them. CDR1 is SGHTA, CDR2 FQGNSA, per germline. The CDR3 contains 15 residues. The CDR3 loop reads CASSLAGGPEETQYF. The CDR3 DNA reads as TGTGCCAGCAGCTTAGCGGGGGGGCCGGAGGAGACCCAGTACTTC.

This clonotype occurred many times. This sequence joins TRBV6-2 or TRBV6-3 and TRBJ1-5; D is undetermined. From germline, CDR1 is MNHEY and CDR2 SVGEGT. Trimming stripped 2 bases from V and 4 bases from J, with 6 bases between. This CDR3 region has 13 residues. CDR3 nucleotide sequence: TGTGCCAGCAGTTACGGAGCGAATCAGCCCCAGCATTTT. It specifies CASSYGANQPQHF.

The CDR3, as DNA: TGCAGCGTTCAGGGGTCAGATACGCAGTATTTT. It yields the protein CSVQGSDTQYF. The V gene is TRBV29-1, the J gene TRBJ2-3; a possible D gene is TRBD1 (6 bases). The CDR3 covers 11 residues. Germline values: CDR1 SQVTM, CDR2 ANQGSEA. V dropped 5 bases and J dropped 4 bases, with 7 bases sitting between them.

In regard to this clonotype: This may come from a read error, since a much larger clone is one base off. CDR3 coding DNA: TGTGCCAGCAGCCTCCGAACAGGGTCCTACAGGATCTCCTACGAGCAGTACTTC. Its protein product is CASSLRTGSYRISYEQYF. The rearrangement uses TRBV11-2 and TRBJ2-7; tentatively, D is TRBD1 (6 bases). This CDR3 contains 18 residues. Trimming took off 5 bases at V and 0 bases at J, with 23 bases between the two ends. The germline V gene has CDR1 SGHAT and CDR2 FQNNGV.

This clonotype was observed many times. The chain couples TRBV6-5 to TRBJ2-1; TRBD2 matches 7 bases. J was trimmed by 5 bases and V by 5 bases; bases with no gene match: 3. The CDR3 runs to 13 residues. Looked up from germline, CDR1 is MNHEY and CDR2 is SVGAGI. CDR3 bases: TGTGCCAGCAGTCGGGGGACTAACAATGAGCAGTTCTTC. Protein: CASSRGTNNEQFF.

The rearrangement joins TRBV30 to TRBJ1-5; D possibly corresponds to TRBD1 (5 bases). V lost 5 bases to trimming and J lost 4 bases, with 12 bases between them. The CDR3 runs to 13 residues. Germline-derived CDR1 and CDR2 are GTSNPN and SVGIG (reference sequence). For the CDR3, the DNA is TGTGCCTGGGGCCGGGACTCTAATCAGCCCCAGCATTTT. It yields the protein CAWGRDSNQPQHF.

The chain is built from TRBV12-3 or TRBV12-4 and TRBJ2-7, with a tentative D call TRBD2 (6 bases). There are 15 residues in the CDR3. Trimming took off 3 bases at V and 2 bases at J, with 14 bases between the two ends. CDR3 sequence: CASSLEGKLPYEQYF. As DNA, the CDR3 is TGTGCCAGCAGTTTGGAGGGAAAACTCCCCTACGAGCAGTACTTC.

This clonotype is termed medium-sized. As DNA, the CDR3 is TGTGCCAGCAGTTACAATCCATATTCCACAGATACGCAGTATTTT. The encoded protein is CASSYNPYSTDTQYF. The rearrangement uses TRBV6-5 and TRBJ2-3; no reliable D call. The V end lost 2 bases, the J end lost 2 bases, and 11 bases lay between the germline ends. The CDR3 has 15 amino acids. Germline V gene data show CDR1 as MNHEY and CDR2 as SVGAGI.

A word on this clonotype: A much bigger clone sits one base away, suggesting this may be a read error. The chain joins TRBV12-3 or TRBV12-4 to TRBJ2-1; 9 bases agree with TRBD2. The CDR3 has 13 amino acids. V was clipped by 4 bases and J by 7 bases; unmatched bases: 2. The CDR3 DNA sequence: TGTGCCAGCAGTTGGACTAGCGTGAATGAGCAGTTCTTC. This sequence encodes CASSWTSVNEQFF.

This clonotype was found many times. The V call is TRBV12-3 or TRBV12-4, the J call TRBJ1-2; D is undetermined. The CDR3 length is 14 residues. The V and J ends lost 3 bases and 0 bases respectively, with 8 bases between them. The CDR3 DNA follows: TGTGCCAGCAGTTTCCCGGGAGCTAACTATGGCTACACCTTC. It encodes CASSFPGANYGYTF.

There are a few counts of this clonotype. This chain uses TRBV3-1 with TRBJ1-6, with D perhaps TRBD1 (5 bases). The CDR3 totals 13 residues. The V end was cut by 1 base, the J end by 9 bases, with 7 bases between. Germline V CDR1 and CDR2: LGHDT, YNNKEL (reference sequence). CDR3 region: CASSQGGGSPLHF. As DNA, the CDR3 is TGTGCCAGCAGCCAAGGCGGGGGTTCACCCCTCCACTTT.

The table lists this clonotype with a few counts. The chain has TRBV7-8 and TRBJ1-5; TRBD1 might be the D (6 bases). The germline V and J ends were trimmed by 5 bases and 3 bases, with 11 bases remaining between them. The CDR3 spans 14 residues. Germline V CDR1 and CDR2: SGHVS, FQNEAQ. CDR3: CASSHGQPNQPQHF. CDR3 nucleotide sequence: TGTGCCAGCAGCCACGGACAGCCCAATCAGCCCCAGCATTTT.

The J gene is TRBJ1-1, the V gene TRBV20-1, with 8 bases fitting TRBD1. Germline V gene data show CDR1 as DFQATT and CDR2 as SNEGSKA (reference sequence). There are 12 residues in the CDR3. Trimming cost V 6 bases and J 5 bases; bases outside gene matches: 5. The CDR3 is CSAGDRGTEAFF. CDR3 nucleotides: TGCAGTGCGGGAGACAGGGGTACTGAAGCTTTCTTT.

In this sample, this clonotype turned up many times. The chain uses TRBV3-1 and TRBJ2-6; 7 positions match TRBD1. Germline loops: CDR1 LGHDT, CDR2 YNNKEL (reference sequence). Trimming took 1 base from V and 3 from J; bases not matched to a gene: 0. This CDR3 is 15 amino acids long. CDR3 nucleotide sequence: TGTGCCAGCAGCCAAGGACAGGGTGGGGCCAACGTCCTGACTTTC. As protein: CASSQGQGGANVLTF.

The CDR3 protein is CASSHRGGDTQYF. In DNA form, the CDR3 reads TGTGCCAGCAGCCACCGGGGAGGAGATACGCAGTATTTT. This chain links TRBV3-1 with TRBJ2-3; a possible D gene is TRBD2 (6 bases). Germline V CDR1 and CDR2: LGHDT, YNNKEL (reference sequence). V was clipped by 3 bases and J by 5 bases, with 9 bases between them. This CDR3 is 13 amino acids long.

In the case of this clonotype: Since a much larger clone is just one base distant, this may be a read error. The genes are TRBV5-1 and TRBJ2-3; possibly TRBD1 or TRBD2 for D (5 bases each). There are 13 residues in the CDR3. CDR1 is SGHRS and CDR2 is YFSETQ in the germline V gene. Trimming stripped 3 bases from V and 4 bases from J, with 9 bases between. CDR3 amino acids: CASSWDGSDTQYF. For the CDR3, the DNA is TGCGCCAGCAGCTGGGACGGATCAGATACGCAGTATTTT.

The V gene is TRBV7-6, the J gene TRBJ2-1; 12 bases are shared with TRBD2. The CDR3 contains 17 residues. CDR1 and CDR2 from the germline V gene are SGHVS and FNYEAQ. Trimming took 5 bases from V and 4 from J; bases not matched to a gene: 9. The DNA for the CDR3 is TGTGCCAGCAGCACACGGGGACTAGCGGGCAGGTACAATGAGCAGTTCTTC. This encodes CASSTRGLAGRYNEQFF.

This clonotype was detected a few times. V gene TRBV27 combines with J gene TRBJ1-2; 12 bases agree with TRBD1. With 5 bases clipped from V and 8 bases from J, the junction kept 9 bases outside the gene matches. CDR1 is MNHEY and CDR2 is SMNVEV in the germline V gene (reference sequence). The CDR3 sequence is 15 residues long. CDR3 residues: CASSVSGTGGGGYTF. The DNA for the CDR3 is TGTGCCAGCAGTGTTTCCGGGACAGGGGGCGGCGGCTACACCTTC.

This clonotype was counted only a few times. This chain links TRBV6-2 or TRBV6-3 with TRBJ2-1; TRBD1 agrees at 7 bases. Germline trimming cut 5 bases from V and 4 bases from J; bases unmatched to any gene: 11. This CDR3 has 16 residues. Germline V gene sequence: CDR1 MNHEY, CDR2 SVGEGT. CDR3 nucleotide sequence: TGTGCCAGCAGTCAAACGCCGGGGACAGCTTACAATGAGCAGTTCTTC. Translated: CASSQTPGTAYNEQFF.

The CDR3 DNA is TGTGCCAGCTTCAGCCTGAACGGGGAGCTGTTTTTT. Translated: CASFSLNGELFF. This chain joins TRBV28 and TRBJ2-2; D remains unclear. Germline-derived CDR1 and CDR2 are MDHEN and SYDVKM. The CDR3 totals 12 residues. The germline V and J ends were trimmed by 8 bases and 7 bases, with 11 bases remaining between them.

This clonotype appeared a few times. The chain couples TRBV27 to TRBJ1-2; D gene uncertain. Looked up from germline, CDR1 is MNHEY and CDR2 is SMNVEV (reference sequence). Trimming took off 1 base at V and 6 bases at J, with 9 bases between the two ends. The CDR3 is 13 amino acids. The chain's CDR3 is CASSLLGVHGYTF. Here the CDR3 DNA reads TGTGCCAGCAGTTTATTGGGTGTCCATGGCTACACCTTC.